This T cell receptor beta chain was recovered during a study of T cells in Graves' hyperthyroidism and ophthalmopathy. Findings and caveats of the study: Most thyroid clonotypes expanded above 0.001 were also detected in blood.

Germline loops: CDR1 MNHNS, CDR2 SASEGT. Losses at the gene ends were 10 bases for V and 5 bases for J; bases not matched to a gene: 5. CDR3 length: 14 residues. It was over 9.5 ml of fresh peripheral blood that supplied the PBMCs. RNA transcripts yielded amplified TCR beta CDR3 regions. The primer set for the first-round RT-PCR of the TCR CDR3 was HTBI. TCRdb itself ran the multiplex PCR reads through MiXCR, one entry per CDR3 protein. The data hold approximately 600,000 distinct CDR3 sequences, with 14% observed a single time. This clonotype appeared a few times. The target antigen is unknown. The chain is built from TRBV6-1 and TRBJ2-2, with 12 bases matching TRBD2. The receptor was derived from a woman aged 30 to 39 with Graves' hyperthyroidism that later progressed to Graves' ophthalmopathy. Sequenced: blood. CDR3 sequence reads: CATRLAGETGELFF. The CDR3 DNA reads as TGTGCCACCCGACTAGCGGGGGAGACCGGGGAGCTGTTTTTT.